This T cell receptor (beta chain) was captured in a study of cytomegalovirus exposure and HLA in healthy donors. This PCR relied on a set of 60 Vbeta primers and 13 Jbeta primers. Only in-frame clones appear in the TCRdb table, and some are missing; sequencing was by immunoSEQ multiplex PCR. The sample records approximately 100,000 clones, roughly 82% being singletons. This clone was detected only a few times. Losses at the gene ends were 1 base for V and 2 bases for J; bases not matched to a gene: 11. Germline lookup yields CDR1 SGHAT and CDR2 FQNNGV. This CDR3 comprises 18 residues. The chain recombines TRBV11-2 with TRBJ2-3, with 8 bases fitting TRBD2. The receptor was derived from a woman under 30 in good health and CMV-seronegative. Sequences were obtained from PBMCs. The CDR3 DNA reads TGTGCCAGCAGCTTAGGCAGGACTAGCAGACTAGACACAGATACGCAGTATTTT. Encoded protein: CASSLGRTSRLDTDTQYF.